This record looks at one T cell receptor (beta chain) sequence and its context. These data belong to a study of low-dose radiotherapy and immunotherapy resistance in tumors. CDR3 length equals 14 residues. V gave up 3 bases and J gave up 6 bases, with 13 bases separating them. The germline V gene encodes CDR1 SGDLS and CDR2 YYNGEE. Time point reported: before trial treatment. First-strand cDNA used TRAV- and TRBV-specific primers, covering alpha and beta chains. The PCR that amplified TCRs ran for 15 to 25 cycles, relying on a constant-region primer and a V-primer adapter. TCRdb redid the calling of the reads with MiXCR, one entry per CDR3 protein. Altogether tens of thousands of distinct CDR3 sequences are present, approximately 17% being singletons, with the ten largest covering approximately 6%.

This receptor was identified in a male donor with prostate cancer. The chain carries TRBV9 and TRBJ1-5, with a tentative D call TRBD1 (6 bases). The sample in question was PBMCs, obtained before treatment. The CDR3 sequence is CASSAAPDSQPQHF. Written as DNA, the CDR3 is TGTGCCAGCAGCGCAGCACCGGACAGTCAGCCCCAGCATTTT.